These 32 T cell receptor beta chains originate from one sample sequenced in a study of vaccination effects on CD4 cells after COVID-19. In the ViraFEST assay, antigen-specific CD4+ clonotypes were identified by expansion after peptide-pool stimulation. CD4+ T cell isolation took place after 10 days of culture. Participants were vaccinated with two doses of either the BNT162b2 or mRNA-1273 vaccine. Data came from immunoSEQ multiplex PCR; TCRdb stores just in-frame clones and leaves some out. The table records tens of thousands of clones, just under 75% of them present only once. Their target antigens are unknown. The specimen was CD4+ T cells from PBMCs cultured with HCoV-229E spike peptides, collected after COVID-19 vaccination. Every receptor here comes from a human donor who received a COVID-19 vaccine.

The chain recombines TRBV5-1 with TRBJ1-1; maybe TRBD1 (5 bases). Trimming took 4 bases from V and 2 from J, leaving 12 bases between them. CDR1 and CDR2 from the germline V gene are SGHRS and YFSETQ. CDR3 size: 14 residues. The CDR3 spells CASSEEGFNTEAFF. CDR3 sequence (DNA): TGCGCCAGCAGCGAGGAGGGGTTTAACACTGAAGCTTTCTTT.

The chain combines TRBV7-2 with TRBJ2-1; 8 nucleotides agree with TRBD2. V lost 6 bases to trimming and J lost 9 bases; unmatched junction nucleotides: 4. CDR1 and CDR2 from the germline V gene are SGHTA and FQGNSA. The length of the CDR3 is 12 residues. The CDR3, as DNA: TGTGCCAGCAGAGGACTAGCAAGTGAGCAGTTCTTC. This encodes CASRGLASEQFF. The full variable domain, its missing parts supplied by reference TRBV7-2 and TRBJ2-1, is GAGVSQSPSNKVTEKGKDVELRCDPISGHTALYWYRQSLGQGLEFLIYFQGNSAPDKSGLPSDRFSAERTGGSVSTLTIQRTQQEDSAVYLCASRGLASEQFFGPGTRLTVL.

The V and J genes are TRBV19 and TRBJ1-3; weak D call: TRBD1 (5 bases). This CDR3 contains 14 residues. Germline CDR1 LNHDA, CDR2 SQIVND (reference sequence). V lost 3 bases and J lost 6, with 12 bases in between. The CDR3 sequence: CASSMGHPENTIYF. In nucleotides, the CDR3 is TGTGCCAGTAGTATGGGGCACCCCGAAAACACCATATATTTT.

The J gene is TRBJ2-2, the V gene TRBV18, with 12 nucleotides matching TRBD1. The CDR3 consists of 17 residues. The V and J ends lost 3 bases and 9 bases, in that order; junction bases with no gene match: 11. From germline, CDR1 is KGHSH and CDR2 LQKENI. Written as DNA, the CDR3 is TGTGCCAGCTCACCTCGACTGGGACAGGGGGCAAGGAGGGAGCTGTTTTTT. Translated: CASSPRLGQGARRELFF.

The chain combines TRBV3-1 (or the pseudogene TRBV3-2) with TRBJ2-6; D gene ambiguous. The CDR3 covers 17 residues. V shed 4 bases and J shed 0 bases, with 13 bases lying between them. Germline assignment: CDR1 LGHDT and CDR2 YNNKEL (reference sequence). The CDR3 coding sequence is TGTGCCAGCAGCCTTCGACGGACCAACTCTGGGGCCAACGTCCTGACTTTC. Translating gives CASSLRRTNSGANVLTF.

The rearrangement uses TRBV19 and TRBJ2-1, with TRBD2 identical over 10 bases. This CDR3 is built from 13 residues. Trimming at V came to 5 bases and at J to 7 bases, leaving 2 bases not matched to a gene. Germline CDR1 LNHDA, CDR2 SQIVND (reference sequence). The CDR3 loop is CASSSLAGNEQFF. The CDR3, as DNA: TGTGCCAGTAGTTCACTAGCGGGGAATGAGCAGTTCTTC.

The chain employs TRBV24-1 and TRBJ2-1; 13 nucleotides line up with TRBD2. The CDR3 covers 18 residues. Germline CDR1 and CDR2: KGHDR and SFDVKD. The J segment lost 4 bases and the V segment lost 4 bases, leaving 9 bases of the junction unmatched. The CDR3 DNA reads as TGTGCCACCAGTGACACCCGGACTAGCGGGGGTCAGTACAATGAGCAGTTCTTC. This encodes CATSDTRTSGGQYNEQFF.

This chain links TRBV7-2 with TRBJ2-5, with D perhaps TRBD1 (5 bases). Germline values: CDR1 SGHTA, CDR2 FQGNSA. CDR3 length equals 14 residues. Trimming took 2 bases from V and 4 from J, leaving 11 bases between them. For the CDR3, the DNA is TGTGCCAGCAGCTTAAAGGGGTGGGGAGAGACCCAGTACTTC. Translation gives CASSLKGWGETQYF.

This clone was found a few times. V usage is TRBV6-5 and J usage is TRBJ1-2; D ambiguous. Germline V gives CDR1 MNHEY, CDR2 SVGAGI. CDR3 length: 11 residues. Trimming removed 7 bases at V and 4 bases at J, with 7 bases between. The chain's CDR3 is CASKPLYGYTF. The CDR3 DNA is TGTGCCAGCAAGCCCCTCTATGGCTACACCTTC.

The V gene is TRBV7-2, the J gene TRBJ1-4; D unresolved. With 1 base removed from V and 13 bases from J, the gap between germline ends came to 16 bases. The CDR3 sequence is 14 residues long. CDR1 is SGHTA and CDR2 is FQGNSA in the germline V gene. The CDR3 nucleotides read TGTGCCAGCAGCTTAGGTGGGGTACCGGCGGGACTGTTTTTT. This sequence encodes CASSLGGVPAGLFF.

The chain carries TRBV28 and TRBJ1-4; 9 bases are a match to TRBD1. This CDR3 contains 14 residues. Trimming removed 7 bases from V and 11 bases from J; junction bases left unmatched: 11. Germline V lookup: CDR1 MDHEN, CDR2 SYDVKM. CDR3 protein: CASNLGQGTRKLFF. In DNA form, the CDR3 reads TGTGCCAGCAATCTGGGACAGGGAACGCGGAAACTGTTTTTT.

Comment on this clone: One end of the junction fails to match germline, which may point to a read error. The rearrangement uses TRBV15 and TRBJ2-5; D uncertain. Germline CDR1 reads LNHNV; CDR2 reads YYDKDF (reference sequence). There are 12 residues in the CDR3. The chain's CDR3 is CATSREQVTQYF. The CDR3 region has the DNA TGTGCCACCAGCAGAGAACAAGTGACCCAGTACTTC.

This clone was picked up one time. V and J are TRBV7-9 and TRBJ2-1, with D unclear. Trimming shortened V by 5 bases and J by 5 bases, and 10 bases separated the two germline ends. The germline V gene has CDR1 SEHNR and CDR2 FQNEAQ (reference sequence). CDR3 length: 13 amino acids. CDR3 in DNA: TGTGCCAGCAGCGGGTTTGGGGACAATGAGCAGTTCTTC. Its translation: CASSGFGDNEQFF. The whole variable domain, filled in from reference TRBV7-9 and TRBJ2-1, reads DTGVSQNPRHKITKRGQNVTFRCDPISEHNRLYWYRQTLGQGPEFLTYFQNEAQLEKSRLLSDRFSAERPKGSFSTLEIQRTEQGDSAMYLCASSGFGDNEQFFGPGTRLTVL.

V is TRBV9 and J is TRBJ2-2; D gene ambiguous. V lost 0 bases and J lost 7, with 10 bases in between. The CDR3 has 14 amino acids. Germline V gives CDR1 SGDLS, CDR2 YYNGEE. The chain's CDR3 is CASSVELRIGELFF. The CDR3 coding sequence is TGTGCCAGCAGCGTAGAACTCCGGATCGGGGAGCTGTTTTTT.

The rearrangement joins TRBV7-9 to TRBJ2-6; D unresolved. From germline, CDR1 is SEHNR and CDR2 FQNEAQ (reference sequence). Trimming cost V 2 bases and J 0 bases, with 14 bases left between them. The CDR3 sequence is 18 residues long. This chain's CDR3 is CASSLKLAVTSGANVLTF. CDR3 bases: TGTGCCAGCAGCTTAAAATTGGCAGTAACCTCTGGGGCCAACGTCCTGACTTTC.

This clone was seen a handful of times. DNA for the CDR3: TGTGCCAGCAGCGCCCGGGTAACCAGCTCCTACGAGCAGTACGTC. It encodes CASSARVTSSYEQYV. This chain joins TRBV5-5 and TRBJ2-7; no clear D gene. The CDR3 spans 15 residues. The V end lost 4 bases, the J end lost 0 bases, and 14 bases lay between the germline ends. Germline CDR1 SGHKS, CDR2 YYEKEE (reference sequence).

The chain employs TRBV3-1 (or the pseudogene TRBV3-2) and TRBJ1-3, with D unclear. The CDR3 is 20 residues long. Trimming stripped 4 bases from V and 0 bases from J, with 25 bases between. CDR1 is LGHDT and CDR2 is YNNKEL in the germline V gene (reference sequence). CDR3 coding DNA: TGTGCCAGCAGCCCAAACTTACGTACCGTACTACAAAGCTCTGGAAACACCATATATTTT. It specifies CASSPNLRTVLQSSGNTIYF.

The chain carries TRBV7-6 and TRBJ1-2, with TRBD1 as a possible D gene (5 bases). The germline V and J ends were trimmed by 4 bases and 7 bases, with 13 bases remaining between them. The germline gives CDR1 SGHVS, CDR2 FNYEAQ. The CDR3 consists of 13 residues. CDR3 protein: CASSSGRSSGYTF. The CDR3 coding sequence is TGTGCCAGCAGCTCGGGGCGTTCCTCTGGCTACACCTTC.

The rearrangement joins TRBV18 to TRBJ2-7; tentatively, D is TRBD1 or TRBD2 (5 bases each). This CDR3 is 13 amino acids long. V gave up 6 bases and J gave up 3 bases, with 12 bases separating them. The germline CDR1 and CDR2 sequences are KGHSH and LQKENI. This CDR3 reads CASSPGPYYEQYV. The CDR3, as DNA: TGTGCCAGCTCGCCGGGACCATACTACGAGCAGTACGTC.

The chain recombines TRBV5-6 with TRBJ1-1; possibly TRBD1 for D (6 bases). Trimming removed 2 bases at V and 3 bases at J, with 14 bases between. Per germline, CDR1 SGHDT and CDR2 YYEEEE. The CDR3 loop spans 15 amino acids. CDR3 protein: CASSFFQGRDTEAFF. For the CDR3, the DNA is TGTGCCAGCAGCTTCTTTCAGGGGAGGGACACTGAAGCTTTCTTT.

V is TRBV19 and J is TRBJ2-1; 9 bases are a match to TRBD1. The junction had 12 bases not matched to a gene; V was cut back by 7 bases and J by 8 bases. The CDR3 extends over 15 amino acids. Per germline, CDR1 LNHDA and CDR2 SQIVND (reference sequence). The CDR3 bases are TGTGCCAGTACCTCATTTGGGGACAGGGCTGATGAGCAGTTCTTC. Translation gives CASTSFGDRADEQFF.

The chain carries TRBV4-3 and TRBJ1-2, with no clear D. CDR1 and CDR2 (germline): LGHNA, YSLEER. V was shortened by 4 bases and J by 5 bases, with 17 bases between the two germline ends. This CDR3 has 15 residues. The CDR3 region is CASSPYAGGSYGYTF. The CDR3 DNA reads TGCGCCAGCAGCCCCTACGCCGGAGGGAGTTATGGCTACACCTTC.

The chain uses TRBV7-8 and TRBJ2-2, with 12 bases lining up with TRBD1. This CDR3 comprises 17 residues. V was pared by 5 bases and J by 4 bases, with 8 bases of the junction left unmatched. CDR1 is SGHVS, CDR2 FQNEAQ, per germline. CDR3 bases: TGTGCCAGCAGCCGGGGGACAGGGGGCGCGTCCACCGGGGAGCTGTTTTTT. It yields the protein CASSRGTGGASTGELFF.

V and J are TRBV15 and TRBJ2-7; 7 nucleotides agree with TRBD2. V was clipped by 0 bases and J by 4 bases; unmatched bases: 12. CDR1 is LNHNV and CDR2 is YYDKDF in the germline V gene (reference sequence). The CDR3 has 17 residues. The CDR3 nucleotides are TGTGCCACCAGCAGAGATTTCCCCTGGGGAGGGACGTACGAGCAGTACGTC. Translating it yields CATSRDFPWGGTYEQYV.

The gene calls are TRBV15 and TRBJ2-7; TRBD1 might be the D (6 bases). The CDR3 has 16 residues. V was shortened by 2 bases and J by 3 bases, with 17 bases between the two germline ends. CDR1 is LNHNV and CDR2 is YYDKDF in the germline V gene (reference sequence). The CDR3 loop reads CATSRSRWQQGYEQYV. CDR3 nucleotides: TGTGCCACCAGCAGATCCCGATGGCAACAGGGCTACGAGCAGTACGTC.

This chain links TRBV21-1 with TRBJ2-2. TRBV21-1 has pseudogene status. The CDR3 sequence is 13 residues long. In DNA form, the CDR3 reads TGTGCCAGCAGCAATCAGCCTTACCGGGAGCTGTTTTTT. As protein: CASSNQPYRELFF.

The chain recombines TRBV3-1 (or the pseudogene TRBV3-2) with TRBJ2-2, with D perhaps matching TRBD1 (5 bases). V was pared by 4 bases and J by 8 bases, with 14 bases between. The CDR3 is made up of 14 amino acids. Germline CDR1 reads LGHDT; CDR2 reads YNNKEL (reference sequence). CDR3 region: CASSLGHPGGELFF. The DNA of the CDR3 is TGTGCCAGCAGCCTTGGACACCCCGGGGGGGAGCTGTTTTTT.

This clone came up once. The V gene is TRBV10-3, the J gene TRBJ2-1; TRBD2 agrees at 11 bases. This CDR3 region has 15 residues. V trimming: 2 bases; J trimming: 3 bases; junction bases outside the gene matches: 0. The germline V gene has CDR1 ENHRY and CDR2 SYGVKD. The DNA for the CDR3 is TGTGCCATCAGTGAGGGGACTAGCGGCTACAATGAGCAGTTCTTC. Amino acids: CAISEGTSGYNEQFF.

The V gene is TRBV6-5, the J gene TRBJ1-2; D remains unclear. V shed 5 bases and J shed 3 bases, with 7 bases lying between them. Per germline, CDR1 MNHEY and CDR2 SVGAGI. The CDR3 is made up of 12 amino acids. CDR3 sequence reads: CASSPGYYGYTF. In DNA form, the CDR3 reads TGTGCCAGCAGTCCCGGTTACTATGGCTACACCTTC.

V and J are TRBV7-2 and TRBJ1-1, with 7 bases matching TRBD1. The germline CDR1 and CDR2 sequences are SGHTA and FQGNSA. After removal of 4 bases from V and 7 bases from J, the junction contained 6 bases not matched to a gene. This CDR3 comprises 13 residues. CDR3 bases: TGTGCCAGCAGCTATACACAGGGGAATGAAGCTTTCTTT. This codes for CASSYTQGNEAFF.

This chain joins TRBV3-1 (or the pseudogene TRBV3-2) and TRBJ2-5, with 13 bases lining up with TRBD2. The germline gives CDR1 LGHDT, CDR2 YNNKEL (reference sequence). Trimming cost V 4 bases and J 4 bases; bases outside gene matches: 6. The CDR3 is made up of 16 amino acids. The CDR3 is CASSRTSGGAGETQYF. The CDR3 DNA reads as TGTGCCAGCAGCCGTACTAGCGGGGGGGCCGGAGAGACCCAGTACTTC.

The gene calls are TRBV4-1 and TRBJ1-2; possibly TRBD1 for D (5 bases). Trimming pared 4 bases from V and 3 bases from J, leaving 12 bases between. Germline V gives CDR1 MGHRA, CDR2 YSYEKL. This CDR3 has 14 residues. DNA for the CDR3: TGCGCCAGCAGCCGGGGGAGAGGGGACTATGGCTACACCTTC. It yields the protein CASSRGRGDYGYTF.